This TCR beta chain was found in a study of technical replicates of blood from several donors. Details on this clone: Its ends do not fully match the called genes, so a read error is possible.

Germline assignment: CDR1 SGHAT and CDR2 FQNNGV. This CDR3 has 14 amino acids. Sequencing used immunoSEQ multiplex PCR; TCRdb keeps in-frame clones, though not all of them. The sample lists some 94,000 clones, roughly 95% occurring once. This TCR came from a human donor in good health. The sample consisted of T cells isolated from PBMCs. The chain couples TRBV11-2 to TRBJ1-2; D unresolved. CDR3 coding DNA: TGTGCCAGCAGCTTTGTCTTGGAGGGCTATGACTACACCTTC. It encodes CASSFVLEGYDYTF.